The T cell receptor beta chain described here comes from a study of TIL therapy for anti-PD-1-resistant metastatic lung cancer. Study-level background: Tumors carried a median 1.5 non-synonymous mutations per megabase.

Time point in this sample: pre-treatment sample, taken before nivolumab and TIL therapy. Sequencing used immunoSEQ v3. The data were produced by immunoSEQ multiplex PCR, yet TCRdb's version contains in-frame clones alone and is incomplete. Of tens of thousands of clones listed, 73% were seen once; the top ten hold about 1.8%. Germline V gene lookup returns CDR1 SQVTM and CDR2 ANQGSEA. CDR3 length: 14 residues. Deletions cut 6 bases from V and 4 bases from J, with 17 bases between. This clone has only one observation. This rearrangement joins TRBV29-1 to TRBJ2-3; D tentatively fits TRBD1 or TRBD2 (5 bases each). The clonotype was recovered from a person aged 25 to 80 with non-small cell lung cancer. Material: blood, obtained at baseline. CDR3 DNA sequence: TGCAGCGTCGGGGACCTAAATTGGGCAGATACGCAGTATTTT. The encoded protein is CSVGDLNWADTQYF.